A selection of T cell receptor beta chains follows, all from one sample in a study of cytomegalovirus exposure and HLA in healthy donors. TCRdb's table, derived via immunoSEQ multiplex PCR, lists solely in-frame clones and lacks some. The sample has roughly 180,000 clones; approximately 85% are singletons. Specimen: PBMCs. The receptors stem from a girl under 18 in good health and CMV-seropositive. Each CDR3 is given with its conserved first and last residue. A D gene is named only where the DNA matches it firmly. Not all rows give a size; the values are once, few, many and, for expanded clones, a class.

CDR3: CASSRQSNQPQHF
DNA: TGTGCCAGCAGTCGACAGAGCAATCAGCCCCAGCATTTT
J: TRBJ1-5
size: few
V: TRBV6-6
length: 13
D: -

CDR3: CASSRTGQTTSYEQYF
DNA: TGTGCCAGCAGTCGGACAGGGCAAACCACCTCCTACGAGCAGTACTTC
J: TRBJ2-7
size: once
V: TRBV2
length: 16
D: TRBD1

CDR3: CASGQGGGATTEAFF
DNA: TGTGCCAGCGGACAGGGGGGTGGGGCGACCACTGAAGCTTTCTTT
J: TRBJ1-1
size: -
V: TRBV11-2
length: 15
D: TRBD1

CDR3: CASSEPDRGYGYTF
DNA: TGTGCCAGCAGTGAACCCGACAGGGGATATGGCTACACCTTC
J: TRBJ1-2
size: -
V: TRBV2
length: 14
D: TRBD1

CDR3: CASSAPTGGGEQYF
DNA: TGTGCCAGCAGTGCCCCGACAGGGGGAGGCGAGCAGTACTTC
J: TRBJ2-7
size: -
V: TRBV6-1
length: 14
D: TRBD1

CDR3: CASSRDRGSGNTIYF
DNA: TGTGCCAGCAGCAGAGACAGGGGCTCTGGAAACACCATATATTTT
J: TRBJ1-3
size: -
V: TRBV27
length: 15
D: TRBD1

CDR3: CASRIASSTDTQYF
DNA: TGTGCCAGCAGAATAGCGTCAAGCACAGATACGCAGTATTTT
J: TRBJ2-3
size: -
V: TRBV2
length: 14
D: -

CDR3: CASRTSGGSEYF
DNA: TGTGCCAGCAGAACTAGCGGGGGGAGTGAGTACTTC
J: TRBJ2-7
size: -
V: TRBV11-3
length: 12
D: TRBD2

CDR3: CAWSVGTVINQPQHF
DNA: TGTGCCTGGAGTGTGGGGACAGTGATCAATCAGCCCCAGCATTTT
J: TRBJ1-5
size: once
V: TRBV30
length: 15
D: TRBD1

CDR3: CASSLESAGPYEQYF
DNA: TGTGCCAGCAGCTTAGAATCCGCAGGGCCCTACGAGCAGTACTTC
J: TRBJ2-7
size: -
V: TRBV7-2
length: 15
D: -

CDR3: CASSDRGNAGELFF
DNA: TGTGCCAGCAGCGACAGGGGTAACGCCGGGGAGCTGTTTTTT
J: TRBJ2-2
size: few
V: TRBV7-9
length: 14
D: TRBD1

CDR3: CASSHTTTEQYF
DNA: TGCGCCAGCAGCCATACTACTACCGAGCAGTACTTC
J: TRBJ2-7
size: -
V: TRBV4-1
length: 12
D: -

CDR3: CASSLEGGWGTPDTEAFF
DNA: TGTGCCAGCAGCTTAGAGGGTGGGTGGGGCACTCCGGACACTGAAGCTTTCTTT
J: TRBJ1-1
size: -
V: TRBV7-9
length: 18
D: -

CDR3: CASSIASAGYEQYF
DNA: TGTGCCAGTAGTATCGCCTCCGCGGGTTACGAGCAGTACTTC
J: TRBJ2-7
size: once
V: TRBV19
length: 14
D: -

CDR3: CASTRMNTEAFF
DNA: TGTGCCAGCACTAGAATGAACACTGAAGCTTTCTTT
J: TRBJ1-1
size: -
V: TRBV2
length: 12
D: -

CDR3: CTSSQDERAEAFF
DNA: TGCACCAGCAGCCAAGATGAGAGGGCTGAAGCTTTCTTT
J: TRBJ1-1
size: -
V: TRBV1
length: 13
D: -

CDR3: CASSATTGGNYGYTF
DNA: TGTGCCAGCAGTGCCACCACTGGCGGAAACTATGGCTACACCTTC
J: TRBJ1-2
size: -
V: TRBV25-1
length: 15
D: -

CDR3: CASSPSVVGGSEAFF
DNA: TGTGCCAGCAGTCCCTCAGTCGTAGGGGGTAGTGAAGCTTTCTTT
J: TRBJ1-1
size: once
V: TRBV2
length: 15
D: -

CDR3: CASSEGQANEKLFF
DNA: TGTGCCAGCAGTGAGGGCCAGGCTAATGAAAAACTGTTTTTT
J: TRBJ1-4
size: few
V: TRBV6-1
length: 14
D: -

CDR3: CASSPDDGGRTDTQYF
DNA: TGTGCCAGCAGCCCAGATGACGGAGGTCGCACAGATACGCAGTATTTT
J: TRBJ2-3
size: -
V: TRBV5-4
length: 16
D: -

CDR3: CAISETGDEAFF
DNA: TGTGCCATCAGTGAGACGGGGGATGAAGCTTTCTTT
J: TRBJ1-1
size: once
V: TRBV10-3
length: 12
D: -

CDR3: CARETQYF
DNA: TGCGCGAGGGAGACCCAGTACTTC
J: TRBJ2-5
size: -
V: TRBV4-3
length: 8
D: -

CDR3: CASSFSGARETQYF
DNA: TGTGCCAGCAGCTTTAGCGGGGCCAGGGAGACCCAGTACTTC
J: TRBJ2-5
size: once
V: TRBV7-9
length: 14
D: TRBD2

CDR3: CASSPQGAGVEQYF
DNA: TGTGCCAGCAGCCCCCAGGGAGCGGGGGTTGAGCAGTACTTC
J: TRBJ2-7
size: few
V: TRBV7-2
length: 14
D: TRBD2

CDR3: CASSSRQGGNYGYTF
DNA: TGTGCCAGTAGTTCACGACAGGGGGGAAACTATGGCTACACCTTC
J: TRBJ1-2
size: -
V: TRBV19
length: 15
D: TRBD1

CDR3: CASSYSNGGKNGELFF
DNA: TGTGCCAGCAGTTACTCGAACGGGGGGAAGAACGGGGAGCTGTTTTTT
J: TRBJ2-2
size: -
V: TRBV6-5
length: 16
D: TRBD2

CDR3: CASSLLGRGDYGYTF
DNA: TGTGCCAGCAGCTTACTGGGCAGGGGGGACTATGGCTACACCTTC
J: TRBJ1-2
size: -
V: TRBV7-2
length: 15
D: TRBD1

CDR3: CASIEYPPPRDQPQHF
DNA: TGCGCCAGCATTGAATACCCCCCACCCAGGGATCAGCCCCAGCATTTT
J: TRBJ1-5
size: few
V: TRBV10-1
length: 16
D: -